This T cell receptor beta chain derives from a study of monozygotic twins with inflammatory bowel disease (dated by TCRdb to about 2019). Regarding the study in general: The full study comprised around 28 monozygotic twin pairs: nine German pairs (four IBD-concordant, five IBD-discordant) and 19 IBD-discordant Danish pairs. Disease-associated traits were sought mainly through comparisons between IBD patients and their genetically identical healthy co-twins within discordant pairs. Each individual had, on average, about 151 000 unique TCRalpha sequences and 181 000 unique TCRbeta sequences available for analysis.

The library was obtained by 5' RACE. Preparation of each TCR library used around 3,500 ng of total RNA. cDNA was synthesized with SMARTScribe reverse transcriptase in eight separate reactions per sample. During cDNA synthesis, template switching was used to introduce unique molecular identifiers that contained a 6-nucleotide sample barcode. Amplification of TCRalpha and TCRbeta cDNA involved two nested PCRs of roughly 17 and 9 cycles, and each PCR was followed by bead purification. Before amplification, cDNA was treated with uracil DNA-glycosylase and purified using the QIAquick PCR purification kit. In the second PCR, Illumina TruSeq-compatible adapters and sample-specific barcodes were added. Library quality and concentration were assessed using TapeStation and Qubit, and about 5.2 ng of each library was pooled. The pooled libraries were sequenced with 2 x 100 bp reads and custom sequencing primers on an Illumina HiSeq2500 single-index Rapid Run. The authors processed their data as follows. MiGEC version 1.2.6 was used for UMI-based consensus assembly, which corrected PCR and sequencing errors. V(D)J alignment, clonotype assembly and CDR3 extraction were performed with MiXCR version 2.1.1. To normalise gene usage, clonotype sharing and MAIT/NKT TCR abundance, the analysis used the top 1000, 10 000 and 20 000 clonotypes per sample. After downsampling to 27 000 UMIs, diversity was calculated as the inverse Simpson index using the vegan R package. Paired Mann-Whitney U tests were applied to discordant twin pairs, and Benjamini-Hochberg correction was used for multiple testing. The reads were reprocessed in TCRdb, with one entry per CDR3 protein sequence and no accompanying DNA. These V and J calls derive from TCRdb rather than the authors' analysis. The record for this sample contains more than 300,000 distinct CDR3 sequences. Approximately 5.4% of the sample is taken by the ten largest.

What the work shows at the level of the full study, not this receptor alone: The analysis was unable to tell apart different T cell subtypes. Fewer clonotypes were shared with other individuals by IBD patients than by healthy twins, most markedly in patients showing signs of disease activity. Background noise and inter-individual variability may have been introduced into the repertoires by the differing immunosuppressive treatments among patients. Measured by the inverse Simpson index, TCRbeta repertoire diversity was lower in IBD patients than in their healthy co-twins. No single strong signal or clonotype linked to IBD turned up in the results, so the idea that one exists was not supported. Concordant and discordant twins showed no difference in repertoire similarity, possibly because of limited statistical power.

From each donor, an approximately 2.5 ml peripheral blood sample was drawn into PAXgene tubes and stored at -80 degrees C. Without any T cell sorting, total RNA was extracted from whole blood using the PAXgene blood miRNA kit on an automated QIAcube. Peripheral blood from monozygotic twin pairs who were concordant or discordant for inflammatory bowel disease underwent deep TCRalpha and TCRbeta repertoire profiling using unique molecular barcoding. Smoking habits were recorded for all twin pairs, and individuals were classified as current, former or never smokers. Turning to this clonotype: Its antigen remains unidentified.

The sequence was collected from a human donor with ulcerative colitis or Crohn's disease, or a healthy co-twin of an affected twin (not recorded which). Sequenced sample: blood.

The CDR3 reads CASSLKGLGPDTQYF. The chain joins TRBV27 to TRBJ2-3; TCRdb names TRBD2, which stays unverified in the absence of DNA. The CDR3 spans 15 residues, from the cysteine through the phenylalanine. DNA was not recorded. As encoded in the germline V gene (reference sequence), CDR1 is MNHEY while CDR2 is SMNVEV.